A single sample is the source of the 10 T cell receptor beta chains below, sequenced in a study of blood T cell repertoires in COVID-19. Only in-frame clones appear in the TCRdb table, and some are missing; sequencing was by immunoSEQ multiplex PCR. The sample carries some 300,000 clones, about 87% recorded once. Sequenced input: peripheral blood. These receptors all come from a woman aged 30 to 39 who had recovered from COVID-19.

This clone was recorded many times. The chain joins TRBV5-6 to TRBJ1-4, with D possibly TRBD1 on 6 matching bases. Germline V gives CDR1 SGHDT, CDR2 YYEEEE. The CDR3 consists of 14 residues. Trimming removed 5 bases at V and 5 bases at J, with 13 bases between. The CDR3 region is CASSYGGANEKLFF. For the CDR3, the DNA is TGTGCCAGCAGTTACGGGGGGGCGAATGAAAAACTGTTTTTT.

There are a few counts of this clone. This chain joins TRBV19 and TRBJ1-5; the D is unclear. Deletions cut 3 bases from V and 7 bases from J, with 13 bases between. Per the germline V gene, CDR1 is LNHDA and CDR2 is SQIVND (reference sequence). The length of the CDR3 is 14 residues. The CDR3 region has the DNA TGTGCCAGTAGTATCGGAGGGTTCGAGCAGCCCCAGCATTTT. Encoded protein: CASSIGGFEQPQHF.

The chain recombines TRBV28 with TRBJ1-3; maybe TRBD1 (6 bases). CDR1 is MDHEN and CDR2 is SYDVKM in the germline V gene. The CDR3 totals 14 residues. V lost 2 bases and J 7 bases, leaving 12 bases between the germline ends. CDR3 residues: CASSLGGGANTIYF. Here the CDR3 DNA reads TGTGCCAGCAGTTTAGGTGGGGGCGCGAACACCATATATTTT.

The genes are TRBV30 and TRBJ1-2, with 8 bases matching TRBD1. V shed 4 bases and J 1 base; nucleotides not matched to a gene: 11. Germline CDR1 GTSNPN, CDR2 SVGIG (reference sequence). This CDR3 comprises 16 residues. The CDR3 spells CAWTSRVTGGNYGYTF. The CDR3 DNA reads as TGTGCCTGGACCTCACGGGTAACAGGGGGTAACTATGGCTACACCTTC.

This chain uses TRBV1 with TRBJ1-5; the DNA was not used to check the table's D call, TRBD1. TRBV1 is noted as a pseudogene. This CDR3 is 17 amino acids long. The CDR3 is CTSSQEDRGHSNQPQHF. CDR3 nucleotides: TGCACCAGCAGCCAAGAAGATCGGGGACATAGCAATCAGCCCCAGCATTTT.

The chain combines TRBV16 with TRBJ1-2, with a possible D match to TRBD1 (6 bases). Germline loops: CDR1 KGHSY, CDR2 FQNENV. V gave up 0 bases and J gave up 8 bases, with 16 bases separating them. The CDR3 totals 15 residues. The CDR3 region is CASSQSGQQAGGYTF. CDR3 nucleotides: TGTGCCAGCAGCCAATCTGGACAGCAAGCAGGCGGCTACACCTTC.

V gene TRBV5-4 combines with J gene TRBJ2-3; perhaps TRBD2 as D (6 bases). CDR3 length equals 14 residues. Germline loops: CDR1 SGHNT, CDR2 YYREEE (reference sequence). Deletions cut 2 bases from V and 0 bases from J, with 7 bases between. In nucleotides, the CDR3 is TGTGCCAGCAGCTTCGCGGGGAGCACAGATACGCAGTATTTT. This encodes CASSFAGSTDTQYF.

This chain's CDR3 is CATRDRGAGADTQYF. The CDR3 bases are TGTGCCACCAGGGACAGGGGGGCAGGGGCGGATACGCAGTATTTT. This chain joins TRBV24-1 and TRBJ2-3; 10 bases are a match to TRBD1. Germline CDR1 KGHDR, CDR2 SFDVKD. This CDR3 is 15 amino acids long. After removal of 7 bases from V and 6 bases from J, the junction contained 9 bases not matched to a gene.

This clone was recorded once. The rearrangement joins TRBV19 to TRBJ2-7, with TRBD2 matching 10 bases. The CDR3 totals 15 residues. The ends lost 8 bases at V and 2 bases at J; junction bases unmatched: 9. Germline V gene lookup returns CDR1 LNHDA and CDR2 SQIVND (reference sequence). CDR3 bases: TGTGCCAGTGGTAACGGACTAGCGGTAACCTACGAGCAGTACTTC. Protein: CASGNGLAVTYEQYF.

The CDR3 DNA follows: TGTGCCAGCAGGGGCGGACAAAGCACAGATACGCAGTATTTT. It specifies CASRGGQSTDTQYF. The V gene is TRBV11-2, the J gene TRBJ2-3, with D perhaps TRBD1 (5 bases). The CDR3 consists of 14 residues. The V and J ends lost 6 bases and 0 bases respectively, with 10 bases between them. The germline gives CDR1 SGHAT, CDR2 FQNNGV.